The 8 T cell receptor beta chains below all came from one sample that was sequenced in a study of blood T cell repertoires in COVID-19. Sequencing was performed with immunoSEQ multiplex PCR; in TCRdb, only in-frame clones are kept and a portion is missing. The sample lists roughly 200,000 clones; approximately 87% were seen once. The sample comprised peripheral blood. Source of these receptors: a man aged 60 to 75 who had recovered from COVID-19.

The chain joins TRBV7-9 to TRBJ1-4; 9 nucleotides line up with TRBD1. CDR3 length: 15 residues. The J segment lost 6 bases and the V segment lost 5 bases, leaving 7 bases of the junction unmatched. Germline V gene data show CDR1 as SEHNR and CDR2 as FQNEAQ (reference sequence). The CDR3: CASSPGQGWYEKLFF. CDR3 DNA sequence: TGTGCCAGCAGCCCAGGACAGGGGTGGTATGAAAAACTGTTTTTT.

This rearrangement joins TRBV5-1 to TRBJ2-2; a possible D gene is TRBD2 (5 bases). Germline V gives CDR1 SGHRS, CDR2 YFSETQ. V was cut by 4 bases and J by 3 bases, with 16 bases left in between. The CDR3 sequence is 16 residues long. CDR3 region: CASSPTGFFDTGELFF. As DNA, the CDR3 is TGCGCCAGCAGCCCTACGGGGTTTTTTGACACCGGGGAGCTGTTTTTT. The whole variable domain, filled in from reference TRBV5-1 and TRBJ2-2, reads KAGVTQTPRYLIKTRGQQVTLSCSPISGHRSVSWYQQTPGQGLQFLFEYFSETQRNKGNFPGRFSGRQFSNSRSEMNVSTLELGDSALYLCASSPTGFFDTGELFFGEGSRLTVL.

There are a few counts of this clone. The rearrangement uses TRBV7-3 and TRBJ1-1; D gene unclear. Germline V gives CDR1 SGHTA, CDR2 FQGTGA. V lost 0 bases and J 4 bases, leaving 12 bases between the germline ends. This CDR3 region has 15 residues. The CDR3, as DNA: TGTGCCAGCAGCTTAACGGCCGATTCTGGCACTGAAGCTTTCTTT. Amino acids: CASSLTADSGTEAFF.

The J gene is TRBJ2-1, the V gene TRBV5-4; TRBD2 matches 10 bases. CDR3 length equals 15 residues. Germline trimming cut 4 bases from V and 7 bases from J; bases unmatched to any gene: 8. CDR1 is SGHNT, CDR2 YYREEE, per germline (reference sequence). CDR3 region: CASSTRNSGGNEQFF. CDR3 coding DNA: TGTGCCAGCAGCACCCGGAATAGCGGGGGGAATGAGCAGTTCTTC.

The CDR3 bases are TGCGCCAGCAGCTTCGGAGACGGGAACACTGAAGCTTTCTTT. It translates to CASSFGDGNTEAFF. V gene TRBV5-1 combines with J gene TRBJ1-1; D is ambiguous. CDR3 length: 14 residues. Germline CDR1 SGHRS, CDR2 YFSETQ. The germline V and J ends were trimmed by 2 bases and 1 base, with 9 bases remaining between them.

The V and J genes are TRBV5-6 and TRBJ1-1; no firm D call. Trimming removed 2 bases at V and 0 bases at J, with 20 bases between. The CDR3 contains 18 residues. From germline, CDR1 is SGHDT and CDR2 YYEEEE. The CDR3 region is CASSFFSARVLMNTEAFF. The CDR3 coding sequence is TGTGCCAGCAGCTTTTTCTCTGCCCGGGTCTTGATGAACACTGAAGCTTTCTTT.

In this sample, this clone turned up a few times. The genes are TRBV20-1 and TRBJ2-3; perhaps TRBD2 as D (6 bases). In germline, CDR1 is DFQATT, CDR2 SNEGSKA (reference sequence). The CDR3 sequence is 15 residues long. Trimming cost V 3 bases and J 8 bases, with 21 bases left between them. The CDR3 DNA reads TGCAGTGCTAGTAAGGCGGGAAACATTAACGGTACGCAGTATTTT. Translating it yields CSASKAGNINGTQYF.

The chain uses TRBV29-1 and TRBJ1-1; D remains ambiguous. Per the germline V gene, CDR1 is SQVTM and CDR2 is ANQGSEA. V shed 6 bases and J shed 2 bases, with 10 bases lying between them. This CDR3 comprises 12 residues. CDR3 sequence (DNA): TGCAGCGTCAGAACCCACAACACTGAAGCTTTCTTT. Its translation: CSVRTHNTEAFF.